This passage covers 2 T cell receptor beta chains from one sample sequenced in a study of graft-versus-host responses after intestinal transplantation (dated by TCRdb to the early 2020s). Library preparation used the immunoSEQ multiplex PCR assay. Imported from immuneACCESS, the table was reduced by TCRdb to in-frame sequences with V and J called. These copies leave out some clones; in studies compared against another copy, an unresolved V gene accounts for under half, and the cause of the remainder is not known. This sample holds about 47,000 clones; 85% to 95% were observed only once. The ten most abundant clones make up approximately 0.21% of the sample. The time point label here, explained by the study, means: cells obtained before transplantation from donor or recipient. Which antigens these TCRs recognize remains unknown. The source was unstimulated CD8+ T cells sorted from spleen or lymph node cells, collected before transplant. The receptor set was obtained from a human donor who was the organ donor for an intestinal transplant.

The rearrangement joins TRBV2 to TRBJ1-1, with D possibly being TRBD1 (5 bases). V was cut by 8 bases and J by 1 base, with 17 bases left in between. Germline CDR1 reads SNHLY; CDR2 reads FYNNEI. The length of the CDR3 is 15 residues. The CDR3 protein is CASAGGVEGNTEAFF. In DNA, the CDR3 is TGTGCCAGCGCGGGGGGGGTAGAAGGGAACACTGAAGCTTTCTTT.

This clone was detected only once. This chain connects TRBV7-9 to TRBJ1-1; 10 bases are a match to TRBD1. Germline values: CDR1 SEHNR, CDR2 FQNEAQ (reference sequence). This CDR3 contains 19 residues. V was clipped by 1 base and J by 3 bases; unmatched bases: 14. The CDR3 is CASSLEAGQGLWGDTEAFF. CDR3 bases: TGTGCCAGCAGCTTAGAGGCGGGACAGGGGTTATGGGGCGACACTGAAGCTTTCTTT. Using reference TRBV7-9 and TRBJ1-1 for the parts outside the CDR3, the full variable domain is DTGVSQNPRHKITKRGQNVTFRCDPISEHNRLYWYRQTLGQGPEFLTYFQNEAQLEKSRLLSDRFSAERPKGSFSTLEIQRTEQGDSAMYLCASSLEAGQGLWGDTEAFFGQGTRLTVV.